One T cell receptor beta chain is described in this entry. Its antigen is unidentified. Other DNA sequences within the sample encode an identical CDR3. Regarding donors, all were healthy bone marrow donors. V shed 3 bases and J shed 4 bases, with 10 bases lying between them. The CDR3 sequence is 13 residues long. Germline values: CDR1 MNHNS, CDR2 SASEGT. This sample is drawn from a study of cytomegalovirus exposure and HLA in healthy donors. Overall study results and limits: Later analysis identified a missense DCLRE1C variant that was linked to TCR beta V- and J-gene trimming. A list of 164 TCR beta chains associated with cytomegalovirus was given.

PCR primers comprised 60 Vbeta and 13 Jbeta primers. Method: immunoSEQ multiplex PCR; TCRdb's copy keeps in-frame clones and lacks some. The data show more than 80,000 clones, roughly 79% seen once. This sequence was found in a woman between 65 and 79 years old in good health and CMV-seropositive. The sample consisted of PBMCs. The rearrangement joins TRBV6-1 to TRBJ2-7, with D hard to call. CDR3 DNA: TGTGCCAGCAGTGATGAACAGACATACGAGCAGTACTTC. It yields the protein CASSDEQTYEQYF.